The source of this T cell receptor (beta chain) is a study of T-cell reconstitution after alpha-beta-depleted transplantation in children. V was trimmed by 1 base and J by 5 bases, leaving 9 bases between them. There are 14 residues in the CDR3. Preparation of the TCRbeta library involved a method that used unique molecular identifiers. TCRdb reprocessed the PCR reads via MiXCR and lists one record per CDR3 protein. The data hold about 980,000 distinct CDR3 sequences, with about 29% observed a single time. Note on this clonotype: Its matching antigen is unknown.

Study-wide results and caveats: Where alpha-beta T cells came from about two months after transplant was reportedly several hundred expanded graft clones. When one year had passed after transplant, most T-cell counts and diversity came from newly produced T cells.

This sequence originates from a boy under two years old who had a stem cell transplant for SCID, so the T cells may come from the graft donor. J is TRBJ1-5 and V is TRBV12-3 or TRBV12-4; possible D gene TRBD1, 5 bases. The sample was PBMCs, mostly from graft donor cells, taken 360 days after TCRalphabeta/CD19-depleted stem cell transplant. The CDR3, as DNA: TGTGCCAGCAGTTTAGGTGGGGCTCATCAGCCCCAGCATTTT. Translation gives CASSLGGAHQPQHF.